The 9 T cell receptor beta chains below were found in one sample sequenced in a study of CD8 T cells in ankylosing spondylitis. TCRdb reprocessed the 5' RACE reads via MiXCR and lists one record per CDR3 protein. The sample yields roughly 300,000 distinct CDR3 sequences, 7.5% to 9% seen once. Study-wide results and limits: For ankylosing spondylitis blood, a TCR beta motif of fewer than 10 highly homologous variants appeared characteristic.

Their target antigens are unknown. Sequencing used blood, either unsorted or a sorted T cell fraction (not recorded which). The receptors come from a male donor with ankylosing spondylitis.

At least ten counts were recorded for this clonotype. The chain has TRBV12-3 or TRBV12-4 and TRBJ2-1; D gene ambiguous. V was shortened by 5 bases and J by 4 bases, with 9 bases between the two germline ends. This CDR3 spans 13 amino acids. CDR3 in DNA: TGTGCCAGCAGTCCCCCTTTTTACAATGAGCAGTTCTTC. Encoded protein: CASSPPFYNEQFF.

The chain combines TRBV9 with TRBJ2-1, with D perhaps matching TRBD2 (6 bases). Germline V gene lookup returns CDR1 SGDLS and CDR2 YYNGEE. Trimming took off 4 bases at V and 9 bases at J, with 20 bases between the two ends. The CDR3 length is 15 residues. This chain's CDR3 is CASSSRDSGLFEQFF. The CDR3 DNA sequence: TGTGCCAGCAGCAGCCGGGACTCAGGACTTTTTGAGCAGTTCTTC. The complete variable domain, with remaining parts taken from reference TRBV9 and TRBJ2-1, reads DSGVTQTPKHLITATGQRVTLRCSPRSGDLSVYWYQQSLDQGLQFLIQYYNGEERAKGNILERFSAQQFPDLHSELNLSSLELGDSALYFCASSSRDSGLFEQFFGPGTRLTVL.

This clonotype was seen many times. The J gene is TRBJ2-2, the V gene TRBV29-1, with 7 nucleotides matching TRBD2. The CDR3 has 14 amino acids. Germline CDR1 reads SQVTM; CDR2 reads ANQGSEA. The trim removed 7 bases at V and 6 bases at J, leaving 11 bases unmatched. The CDR3, as DNA: TGCAGCGGGGAGGGAGGGATGTTGGCCGGGGAGCTGTTTTTT. Translation: CSGEGGMLAGELFF.

The chain joins TRBV4-2 to TRBJ1-2; unclear D gene. Per the germline V gene, CDR1 is LGHNA and CDR2 is YNFKEQ. V lost 1 base and J lost 4, with 10 bases in between. The CDR3 sequence is 14 residues long. Here the CDR3 reads CASSQVGGGYGYTF. In DNA form, the CDR3 reads TGTGCCAGCAGCCAAGTTGGTGGCGGCTATGGCTACACCTTC.

This clonotype was seen at least ten times. The V and J genes are TRBV2 and TRBJ2-3, with TRBD1 matching over 7 bases. V was pared by 5 bases and J by 2 bases, with 4 bases of the junction left unmatched. The germline V gene encodes CDR1 SNHLY and CDR2 FYNNEI. This CDR3 has 14 amino acids. CDR3 region: CASSRDRATDTQYF. The CDR3 DNA reads TGTGCCAGCAGTCGGGACAGAGCCACAGATACGCAGTATTTT.

The rearrangement uses TRBV6-4 and TRBJ2-5, with 10 bases fitting TRBD1. This CDR3 is built from 15 residues. The J segment lost 5 bases and the V segment lost 5 bases, leaving 8 bases of the junction unmatched. CDR1 and CDR2 from the germline V gene are MRHNA and SNTAGT. The CDR3: CASSKGTGVLETQYF. The CDR3 DNA reads as TGTGCCAGCAGTAAGGGGACAGGGGTTTTGGAGACCCAGTACTTC.

The CDR3 sequence: CASSLYRAGSTYEQYF. DNA for the CDR3: TGTGCCAGCAGCTTATACCGGGCAGGGTCTACCTACGAGCAGTACTTC. V usage is TRBV7-2 and J usage is TRBJ2-7, with D possibly TRBD1 on 5 matching bases. Trimming pared 2 bases from V and 2 bases from J, leaving 16 bases between. There are 16 residues in the CDR3. Germline loops: CDR1 SGHTA, CDR2 FQGNSA.

The chain combines TRBV3-1 with TRBJ2-3; TRBD1 is a possible D gene (5 bases). CDR1 and CDR2 from the germline V gene are LGHDT and YNNKEL (reference sequence). This CDR3 is 14 amino acids long. V lost 1 base and J lost 2, with 7 bases in between. CDR3 bases: TGTGCCAGCAGCCAAGGGACACACACAGATACGCAGTATTTT. This codes for CASSQGTHTDTQYF.

In this sample, this clonotype turned up many times. Here the CDR3 reads CSVGSRQATEAFF. CDR3 in DNA: TGCAGCGTTGGGTCCCGACAGGCCACTGAAGCTTTCTTT. This chain uses TRBV29-1 with TRBJ1-1; TRBD1 is a possible D gene (6 bases). CDR1 SQVTM and CDR2 ANQGSEA come from the germline V gene. This CDR3 region has 13 residues. The germline V and J ends were trimmed by 4 bases and 4 bases, with 13 bases remaining between them. The full variable domain, completed using reference TRBV29-1 and TRBJ1-1, is SAVISQKPSRDICQRGTSLTIQCQVDSQVTMMFWYRQQPGQSLTLIATANQGSEATYESGFVIDKFPISRPNLTFSTLTVSNMSPEDSSIYLCSVGSRQATEAFFGQGTRLTVV.